The T cell receptor beta chain described here comes from a study of blood T cell repertoires in COVID-19. CDR3 size: 11 residues. Per the germline V gene, CDR1 is SGHAT and CDR2 is FQNNGV. The table came from immunoSEQ multiplex PCR; TCRdb's copy has only in-frame clones and leaves some out. Found here are tens of thousands of clones, approximately 91% of them singletons; the top ten hold roughly an eighth. Comment on this clone: At one end, the junction sequence differs from germline, possibly due to a read error.

The material sequenced was peripheral blood. The receptor comes from a woman in her sixties with active COVID-19. The J gene is TRBJ1-1, the V gene TRBV11-2; no clear D. The CDR3: CASSPGRGLDF. The CDR3 DNA sequence: TGTGCCAGCAGCCCCGGGCGGGGTCTGGACTTT.